Described below is a single T cell receptor (beta chain) sequence and its context. What it recognizes is unknown. The CDR3 ends on some other residue instead of the conserved phenylalanine or tryptophan, so this is likely a read error. These data originate in a study of breast tumors, draining lymph nodes, adjacent tissues. Study-wide points: Compared with basal-like, luminal-like tumors shared significantly more repertoire with nontumor tissue. Tumors had less TCR diversity than lymph nodes, more than nontumor tissue. Findings are consistent with lymph node origin and intratumoral expansion of most tumor T cells. That most tumor T cells come from lymph nodes remained unproven.

Breast cancer patients provided tissue from their axillary draining lymph nodes. One entry per CDR3 protein, called by TCRdb with MiXCR from the multiplex PCR reads. The sample lists roughly 260,000 distinct CDR3 sequences, around 30% occurring once. The receptor was derived from a female donor with breast cancer. Some clones in this sample may be carry-over from other donors' samples. Specimen: axillary lymph node tissue.

The CDR3 loop is CASSQFGGLETQYV. The CDR3 nucleotides are TGTGCCAGCAGCCAATTCGGGGGTCTGGAGACCCAGTACGTC. This rearrangement joins TRBV3-1 to TRBJ2-5; possible D gene TRBD2, 6 bases. The V gene's germline CDR1 is LGHDT and CDR2 YNNKEL (reference sequence). There are 14 residues in the CDR3. The V end lost 2 bases, the J end lost 5 bases, and 12 bases lay between the germline ends.